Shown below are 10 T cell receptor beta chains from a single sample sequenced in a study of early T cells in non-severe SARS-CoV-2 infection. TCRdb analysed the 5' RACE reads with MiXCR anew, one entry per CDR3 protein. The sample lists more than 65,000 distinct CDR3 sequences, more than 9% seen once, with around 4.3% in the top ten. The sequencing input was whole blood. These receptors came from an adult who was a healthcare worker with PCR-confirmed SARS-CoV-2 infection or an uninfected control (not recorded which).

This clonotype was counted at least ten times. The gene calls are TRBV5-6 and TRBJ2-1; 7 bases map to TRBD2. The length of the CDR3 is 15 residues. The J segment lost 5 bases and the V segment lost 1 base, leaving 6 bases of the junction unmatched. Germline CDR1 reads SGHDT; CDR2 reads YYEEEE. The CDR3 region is CASSLPSGANNEQFF. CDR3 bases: TGTGCCAGCAGCTTGCCCAGCGGGGCGAACAATGAGCAGTTCTTC.

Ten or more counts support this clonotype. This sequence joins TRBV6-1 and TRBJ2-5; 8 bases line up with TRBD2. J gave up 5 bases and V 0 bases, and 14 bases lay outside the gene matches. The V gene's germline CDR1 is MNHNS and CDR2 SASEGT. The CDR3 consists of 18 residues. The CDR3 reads CASSEALPSSGGRETQYF. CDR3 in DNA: TGTGCCAGCAGTGAAGCGCTTCCCTCCAGCGGGGGCAGGGAGACCCAGTACTTC.

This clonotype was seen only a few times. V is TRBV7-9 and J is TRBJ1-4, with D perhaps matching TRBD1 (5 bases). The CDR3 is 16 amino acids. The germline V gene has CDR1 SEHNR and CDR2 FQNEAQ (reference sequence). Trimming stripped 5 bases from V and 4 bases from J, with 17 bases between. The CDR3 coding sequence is TGTGCCAGCAGCACCGGGGACGGCTTATTTAATGAAAAACTGTTTTTT. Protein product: CASSTGDGLFNEKLFF.

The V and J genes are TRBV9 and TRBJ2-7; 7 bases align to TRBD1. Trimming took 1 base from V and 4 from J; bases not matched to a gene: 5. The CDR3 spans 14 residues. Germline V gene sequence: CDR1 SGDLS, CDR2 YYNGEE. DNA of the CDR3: TGTGCCAGCAGCGTACAGGGGGTGCCATACGAGCAGTACTTC. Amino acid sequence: CASSVQGVPYEQYF.

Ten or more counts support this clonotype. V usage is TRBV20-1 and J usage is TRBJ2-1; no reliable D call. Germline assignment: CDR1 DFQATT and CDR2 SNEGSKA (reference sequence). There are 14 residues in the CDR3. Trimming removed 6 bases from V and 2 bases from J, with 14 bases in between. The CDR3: CSATLNGAYNEQFF. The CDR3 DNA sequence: TGCAGTGCGACCCTTAACGGAGCCTACAATGAGCAGTTCTTC.

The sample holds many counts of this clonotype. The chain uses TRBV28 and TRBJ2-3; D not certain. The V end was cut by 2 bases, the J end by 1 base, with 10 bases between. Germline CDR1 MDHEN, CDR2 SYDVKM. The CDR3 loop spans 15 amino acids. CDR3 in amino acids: CASSLPGLGTDTQYF. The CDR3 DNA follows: TGTGCCAGCAGTTTACCCGGGCTGGGCACAGATACGCAGTATTTT.

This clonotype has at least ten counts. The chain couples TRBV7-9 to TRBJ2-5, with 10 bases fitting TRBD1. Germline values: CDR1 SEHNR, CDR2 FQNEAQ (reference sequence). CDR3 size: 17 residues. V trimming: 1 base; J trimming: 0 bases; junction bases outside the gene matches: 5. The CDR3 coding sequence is TGTGCCAGCAGCTTAGGACAGGGGGCCTTGTACCAAGAGACCCAGTACTTC. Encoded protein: CASSLGQGALYQETQYF.

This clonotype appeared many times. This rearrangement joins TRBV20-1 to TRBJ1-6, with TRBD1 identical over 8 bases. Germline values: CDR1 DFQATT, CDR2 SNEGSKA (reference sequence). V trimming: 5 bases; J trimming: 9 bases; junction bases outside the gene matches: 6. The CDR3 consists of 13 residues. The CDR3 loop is CSAGTGLASPLHF. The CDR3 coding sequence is TGCAGTGCTGGGACAGGATTAGCTTCACCCCTCCACTTT.

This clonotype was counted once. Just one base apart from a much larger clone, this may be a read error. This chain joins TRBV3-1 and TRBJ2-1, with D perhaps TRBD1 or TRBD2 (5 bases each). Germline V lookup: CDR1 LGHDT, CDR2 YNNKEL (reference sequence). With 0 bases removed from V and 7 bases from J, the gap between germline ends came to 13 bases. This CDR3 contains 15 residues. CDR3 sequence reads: CASSQDWGKENEQFF. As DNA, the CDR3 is TGTGCCAGCAGCCAAGATTGGGGGAAGGAGAATGAGCAGTTCTTC.

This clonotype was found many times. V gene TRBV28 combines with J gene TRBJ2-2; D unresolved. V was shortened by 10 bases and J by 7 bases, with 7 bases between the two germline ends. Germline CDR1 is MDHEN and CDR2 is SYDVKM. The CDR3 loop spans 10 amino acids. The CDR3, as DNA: TGTGCCACGAGGTTCGGGGAGCTGTTTTTT. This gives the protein CATRFGELFF.